This T cell receptor (beta chain) was documented in a study of vaccination and CD4 T cells after COVID-19. About the study: Investigators drew the post-COVID samples a median around 96 days after diagnosis, with a range of 35 to 161. Post-vaccine sample collection happened at a median of approximately 70 days after dose two, ranging 14 to 241. Overlapping peptides covering the spike proteins of SARS-CoV-2, HCoV-NL63, HCoV-OC43 and HCoV-229E were added to stimulate cells. The study, taken as a whole, reports: Convalescent patients displayed spike mono-reactivity in 304 of 307 vaccine-specific clones.

Regarding this clonotype: The antigen remains undetermined.

Treatment here: approximately 9-day PBMC culture with coronavirus spike peptide pools or control peptides (ViraFEST assay). Researchers used the Oncomine TCR Beta short-read assay to sequence DNA from cultured CD4+ T cells. MiXCR, run by TCRdb on the PCR reads, gives a single entry per CDR3 protein. The data contain just under 20,000 distinct CDR3 sequences, approximately 45% of them singletons. The germline V and J ends were trimmed by 3 bases and 8 bases, with 16 bases remaining between them. The CDR3 consists of 14 residues. Per germline, CDR1 KGHSY and CDR2 FQNENV. The V call is TRBV16, the J call TRBJ1-2, with D perhaps TRBD1 (5 bases). This TCR was sampled from a human donor who had recovered from COVID-19. The sample here was CD4+ T cells from blood, cultured in vitro, taken before SARS-CoV-2 vaccination. In DNA, the CDR3 is TGTGCCAGCAGCCATTCCAGGGTTGATGGCGGCTACACCTTC. Its protein product is CASSHSRVDGGYTF.